This entry concerns a single TCR beta chain. The antigen is not known. This entry is derived from a study of cytomegalovirus exposure and HLA in healthy donors. The overall study: Of all 400 or so donors who were genotyped, 75% to 90% belonged to the Caucasian-associated ancestry cluster. Study results and caveats: In an earlier analysis, in several hundred donors, most V segments appeared productive either ~87% or ~30% of the time. It was in a later analysis that TCR association rates were seen to vary by HLA locus, highest for DRB1 and lowest for HLA-C. Accurate predictions that matched the HLA-A and HLA-B alleles of most subjects were reportedly made from TCR beta sequences.

The PCR ran on 60 Vbeta and 13 Jbeta primers. The table came from immunoSEQ multiplex PCR; TCRdb's copy has only in-frame clones and leaves some out. The data show some 110,000 clones, approximately 85% seen once. CDR3 length: 16 residues. V lost 3 bases, J lost 7 bases, and 12 bases stayed unmatched. The germline CDR1 and CDR2 sequences are LNHDA and SQIVND (reference sequence). The sequence was collected from a man aged 50 to 60 in good health and CMV-seronegative. The rearrangement links TRBV19 to TRBJ2-1; 7 bases are a match to TRBD2. Sequencing was done on a sample of PBMCs. As DNA, the CDR3 is TGTGCCAGTAGTATTTGGGGGGGTGAGTACGAGAATGAGCAGTTCTTC. Translated, it gives CASSIWGGEYENEQFF.